The 9 T cell receptor beta chains presented below share a single source sample, sequenced in a study of blood T cell repertoires in COVID-19 (dated by TCRdb to the early 2020s). To prepare the library, the immunoSEQ multiplex PCR assay was applied. Not all clones reach the TCRdb copy of this immuneACCESS table, which keeps in-frame sequences only. Checked studies attribute under half of the gap to unresolved V genes and leave the rest unexplained. For this sample there are roughly 190,000 clones; approximately 87% appear just once. The ten largest clones take up 3% to 4.5% of the sample. Sequenced: peripheral blood. Receptors were obtained from a man between 18 and 35 years old with active or convalescent COVID-19.

The rearrangement links TRBV3-1 (or the pseudogene TRBV3-2) to TRBJ2-1, with 9 positions matching TRBD2. Germline-derived CDR1 and CDR2 are LGHDT and YNNKEL (reference sequence). CDR3 length: 12 amino acids. V lost 5 bases to trimming and J lost 12 bases; unmatched junction nucleotides: 5. CDR3 amino acids: CASSSTSGSQFF. In nucleotides, the CDR3 is TGTGCCAGCAGCTCGACTAGCGGCTCGCAGTTCTTC.

This chain links TRBV6-5 with TRBJ1-2; 8 bases map to TRBD1. The J segment lost 7 bases and the V segment lost 2 bases, leaving 12 bases of the junction unmatched. Germline values: CDR1 MNHEY, CDR2 SVGAGI. There are 16 residues in the CDR3. As DNA, the CDR3 is TGTGCCAGCAGTTACCTGACAGGGGAACCCATCTCTGGCTACACCTTC. It translates to CASSYLTGEPISGYTF.

This rearrangement joins TRBV25-1 to TRBJ1-5; 8 bases fit TRBD1. The length of the CDR3 is 14 residues. CDR1 is MGHDK, CDR2 SYGVNS, per germline. The trim removed 4 bases at V and 7 bases at J, leaving 6 bases unmatched. CDR3 in DNA: TGTGCCAGCAGTGGGACAGGGACCTACCAGCCCCAGCATTTT. It is translated as CASSGTGTYQPQHF.

The genes are TRBV6-5 and TRBJ1-2; no definite D call. CDR1 MNHEY and CDR2 SVGAGI come from the germline V gene. The ends were cut back, 2 bases at V and 0 bases at J, with 10 bases in the middle. The CDR3 spans 15 residues. This CDR3 is CASSYTGLANYGYTF. The CDR3 bases are TGTGCCAGCAGTTACACCGGTTTAGCTAACTATGGCTACACCTTC.

The chain carries TRBV21-1 and TRBJ2-7; the table assigns TRBD2, which was not confirmed against the DNA. TRBV21-1 has pseudogene status. This CDR3 comprises 12 residues. CDR3 sequence (DNA): TGTGCCAGCACCAGAGGCCTACACGAGCAGTACTTC. As protein: CASTRGLHEQYF.

The V gene is TRBV7-6, the J gene TRBJ2-3, with TRBD2 matching over 8 bases. V dropped 3 bases and J dropped 5; count of bases not matched to a gene: 10. This CDR3 has 16 amino acids. Per germline, CDR1 SGHVS and CDR2 FNYEAQ. CDR3 nucleotide sequence: TGTGCCAGCAGCTTTCTCGCGGGGGGCCTTATAGATACGCAGTATTTT. Amino acids: CASSFLAGGLIDTQYF.

The V and J genes are TRBV18 and TRBJ2-2, with 7 bases matching TRBD2. Germline CDR1 reads KGHSH; CDR2 reads LQKENI. There are 16 residues in the CDR3. With V trimmed by 1 base and J by 4 bases, 6 bases remained unmatched. The CDR3 region has the DNA TGTGCCAGCTCACCACGGGAGGGTCTGACCACCGGGGAGCTGTTTTTT. Its translation is CASSPREGLTTGELFF. Full variable domain (outside the CDR3, taken from reference TRBV18 and TRBJ2-2): NAGVMQNPRHLVRRRGQEARLRCSPMKGHSHVYWYRQLPEEGLKFMVYLQKENIIDESGMPKERFSAEFPKEGPSILRIQQVVRGDSAAYFCASSPREGLTTGELFFGEGSRLTVL.

This chain joins TRBV4-1 and TRBJ1-5; D remains ambiguous. Looked up from germline, CDR1 is MGHRA and CDR2 is YSYEKL. V lost 2 bases, J lost 10 bases, and 18 bases lay in between. The CDR3 has 15 amino acids. CDR3: CASSQTELNSRPQHF. CDR3 sequence (DNA): TGCGCCAGCAGCCAAACAGAATTAAACAGCAGACCCCAGCATTTT.

The chain is built from TRBV30 and TRBJ1-5; D is unresolved. This CDR3 is 12 amino acids long. Trimming stripped 0 bases from V and 9 bases from J, with 9 bases between. Germline assignment: CDR1 GTSNPN and CDR2 SVGIG (reference sequence). CDR3: CAWSVEPGPQHF. In nucleotides, the CDR3 is TGTGCCTGGAGTGTAGAGCCGGGGCCCCAGCATTTT.